This T cell receptor beta chain was recovered during a study of identical twins. This clonotype was recorded at least ten times. Its cognate antigen is unknown. This CDR3 contains 13 residues. Germline lookup yields CDR1 LGHDT and CDR2 YNNKEL (reference sequence). Trimming took off 2 bases at V and 7 bases at J, with 6 bases between the two ends. Study outcomes and limitations: Sequences that were beta out-of-frame showed weaker excess twin sharing. The presence of invariant MAIT and iNKT cells could partly confound analyses of zero-insertion sequences. Alpha sequences out of frame and shared by twins had excess low generation probability.

cDNA molecules carried unique molecular identifiers, and template switching added a universal primer site. TCRdb re-analysed the 5' RACE reads in MiXCR, keeping a single row per CDR3 protein. The data show 500,000 to 700,000 distinct CDR3 sequences, under 8.5% seen once. The same sample was also used in a study of yellow fever vaccine responses in identical twins.

The TCR comes from a woman aged 18-29 years in good health. The sample was PBMCs. The chain is built from TRBV3-1 and TRBJ1-6, with a possible D match to TRBD1 (5 bases). CDR3 loop: CASSQRDNSPLHF. CDR3 in DNA: TGTGCCAGCAGCCAAAGGGACAATTCACCCCTCCACTTT. Variable domain in full (rest from reference TRBV3-1 and TRBJ1-6): DTAVSQTPKYLVTQMGNDKSIKCEQNLGHDTMYWYKQDSKKFLKIMFSYNNKELIINETVPNRFSPKSPDKAHLNLHINSLELGDSAVYFCASSQRDNSPLHFGNGTRLTVT.